This TCR beta chain was identified during a study of CD8 T cells in ankylosing spondylitis (TCRdb year 2017). Notes on the research overall: T cell receptor beta repertoires were profiled in healthy donors and ankylosing spondylitis patients so that disease-linked TCR variants could be found. In total, the full study cohort was made up of some 110 healthy donors and 25 ankylosing spondylitis patients. Peripheral blood was sampled, and synovial fluid was also collected from ankylosing spondylitis patients.

TCRdb shows the sequencer as Illumina HiSeq 2500. Quantitative 5'-RACE with molecular barcodes was the method used to prepare the TCR beta libraries. In the source study's methods: To identify disease-linked TCR variants, a new computational method was used, one built on a probabilistic model of VDJ rearrangement. TCRdb reworked the public reads: Q25 trimming with fastp, MiXCR clone assembly, productive beta chains retained. Identical CDR3 proteins give one entry, which carries the most common genes and DNA. The V and J calls and clone size are TCRdb's, not the authors'. This sample holds 240,000 or so distinct CDR3 sequences; 8% to 9.5% were observed only once. Of the sample, 6.8% is held by the ten largest clones. V has 8 bases trimmed and J has 1 base trimmed; junction bases matching no gene number 7. From the cysteine up to the phenylalanine, the CDR3 has a length of 15 residues. Of the read, only the CDR3 DNA is kept; its 45 bases are in frame from base 1. CDR1 LGHNA and CDR2 YSLEER were looked up in the germline V gene.

Overall study outcomes, separate from this receptor: According to the report, matched synovial fluid samples from ankylosing spondylitis patients were significantly enriched for the disease-linked clones. The disease-linked clones showed a CD8+ phenotype and occurred at relatively low frequencies in peripheral blood. A TCR beta motif of several highly homologous amino acid variants appeared characteristic of blood from ankylosing spondylitis patients. Some motif variants had previously been reported in the synovial fluid and blood of reactive arthritis patients, which suggests shared mechanisms of disease initiation.

The sample holds many counts of this clonotype. This clone's antigen is unknown. No much larger clone exists at a distance of one base, and base qualities are not known. The chain couples TRBV4-3 to TRBJ2-2, with TRBD1 identical over 7 junction bases. The receptor's source is a male donor with ankylosing spondylitis or in good health (not recorded which). The sequencing input was blood, either unsorted or a sorted T cell fraction (not recorded which). DNA sequence: TGCGCCAGCGGTCGGGGACAGATGAACACCGGGGAGCTGTTTTTT. Its product reads: CASGRGQMNTGELFF.